A single TCR beta chain is shown here with its context. Its antigen is still unknown. The CDR3 has 12 residues. From germline, CDR1 is SEHNR and CDR2 FQNEAQ (reference sequence). The germline V and J ends were trimmed by 2 bases and 11 bases, with 12 bases remaining between them. This sample was included in a study of post-analysis software for immune sequencing data. Regarding the study as a whole: Relative to controls, patients had 5 or 6 TRBV segments at higher frequency, with TRBV5-6, TRBV5-1 and TRBV20-1 among these. F-measure co-clustering was strong for batch-matched samples.

Each TCR beta cDNA library carried unique molecular identifiers. A single record per CDR3 protein comes from TCRdb applying MiXCR to the PCR reads. The sample records approximately 160,000 distinct CDR3 sequences, 30% being singletons. Source material: blood. The chain uses TRBV7-9 and TRBJ2-5, with D possibly being TRBD2 (6 bases). This receptor was taken from a girl aged 10 to 17 with multiple sclerosis. The CDR3 loop reads CASSLNGSQQYF. For the CDR3, the DNA is TGTGCCAGCAGCTTAAACGGGAGTCAACAGTACTTC.